What follows are 6 T cell receptor beta chains derived from one specimen sequenced in a study of radiotherapy plus CTLA-4 blockade in lung cancer. TCRdb keeps only in-frame clones here, not all; method: immunoSEQ multiplex PCR. The profile covers roughly 92,000 clones, with roughly 86% appearing a single time and approximately 2.2% taken by the ten largest. The sample was peripheral blood, taken from a patient treated with radiotherapy plus ipilimumab. These TCRs come from a human donor with non-small cell lung cancer who had a partial response to radiotherapy plus ipilimumab.

This clone was observed a single time. Compared with germline, one end of the junction differs, possibly owing to a read error. Other DNA sequences in this sample translate to the same CDR3. This rearrangement joins TRBV7-7 to TRBJ1-1; D unclear. Looked up from germline, CDR1 is SSHAT and CDR2 is FNYEAQ (reference sequence). The CDR3 spans 13 residues. The CDR3 sequence is CASSLSKNTEAFF. CDR3 nucleotide sequence: TGTGCTAGCAGCTTATCAAAGAACACTGAAGCTTTCTTT.

The gene calls are TRBV25-1 and TRBJ1-4; possible D gene TRBD1, 6 bases. The CDR3 runs to 16 residues. Germline V gives CDR1 MGHDK, CDR2 SYGVNS. V shed 6 bases and J shed 2 bases, with 16 bases lying between them. CDR3 region: CASSDLGGRTNEKLFF. CDR3 nucleotide sequence: TGTGCCAGCAGCGACTTAGGGGGTCGGACTAATGAAAAACTGTTTTTT.

Regarding this clone: The sample carries other DNA sequences with the same CDR3. The DNA of the CDR3 is TGTGCCAGCAGTTTACTCAATCAGCCCCAGCATTTT. It translates to CASSLLNQPQHF. The chain couples TRBV28 to TRBJ1-5; D is ambiguous. Trimming took off 2 bases at V and 3 bases at J, with 2 bases between the two ends. The CDR3 loop spans 12 amino acids. CDR1 is MDHEN, CDR2 SYDVKM, per germline.

V is TRBV27 and J is TRBJ2-2; TRBD2 aligns across 10 bases. The CDR3 contains 18 residues. Germline assignment: CDR1 MNHEY and CDR2 SMNVEV (reference sequence). The V and J ends lost 6 bases and 3 bases, in that order; junction bases with no gene match: 13. The CDR3 sequence is CASSYGLADPKDTGELFF. For the CDR3, the DNA is TGTGCCAGCAGCTATGGACTAGCGGATCCCAAGGACACCGGGGAGCTGTTTTTT.

In regard to this clone: Other DNA sequences in this specimen translate into the identical CDR3. The chain couples TRBV6-5 to TRBJ2-4; no clear D. CDR3 length: 15 amino acids. Trimming removed 2 bases at V and 3 bases at J, with 11 bases between. Germline V gene data show CDR1 as MNHEY and CDR2 as SVGAGI. CDR3 sequence reads: CASSYVGSGKNIQYF. DNA for the CDR3: TGTGCCAGCAGTTACGTCGGGTCTGGCAAAAACATTCAGTACTTC.

In its sample, this clone was seen a few times. The chain combines TRBV18 with TRBJ2-5, with D perhaps matching TRBD1 (7 bases). The CDR3 is 15 residues long. Germline loops: CDR1 KGHSH, CDR2 LQKENI. Trimming pared 6 bases from V and 4 bases from J, leaving 18 bases between. The CDR3 reads CASSPLEGAGETQYF. The CDR3 DNA reads TGTGCCAGCTCCCCCCTGGAGGGGGCGGGAGAGACCCAGTACTTC.